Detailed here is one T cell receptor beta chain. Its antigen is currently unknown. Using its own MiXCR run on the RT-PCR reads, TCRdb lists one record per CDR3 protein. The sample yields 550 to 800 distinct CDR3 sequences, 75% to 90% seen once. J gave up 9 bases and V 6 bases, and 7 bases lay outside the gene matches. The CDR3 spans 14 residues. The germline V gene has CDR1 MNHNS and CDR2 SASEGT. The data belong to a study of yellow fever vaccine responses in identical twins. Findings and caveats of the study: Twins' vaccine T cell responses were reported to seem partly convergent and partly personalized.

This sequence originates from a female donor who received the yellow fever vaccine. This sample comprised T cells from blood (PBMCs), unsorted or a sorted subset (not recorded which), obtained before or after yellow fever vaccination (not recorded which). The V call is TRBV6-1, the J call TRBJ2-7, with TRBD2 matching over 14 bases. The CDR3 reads CASRGTSGSGAQYF. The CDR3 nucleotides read TGTGCCAGCAGGGGGACTAGCGGGAGTGGAGCGCAGTACTTC.